This TCR beta chain appears in the sequencing data of a study of neoadjuvant anti-PD-1 for oral cavity cancer. Overall study context: Non-progressing patients received a fourth nivolumab dose near day 43, then surgery on days 50-56.

Per the germline V gene, CDR1 is SGDLS and CDR2 is YYNGEE. The CDR3 is made up of 15 amino acids. V was pared by 3 bases and J by 1 base, with 13 bases between. Noted time point: after neoadjuvant nivolumab, at surgical resection. Patients had newly diagnosed, untreated stage II-IVA oral cavity squamous cell carcinoma. Whole-study findings and limits: With three patients per group, TCR findings need larger cohorts.

Generated by immunoSEQ multiplex PCR, the TCRdb table keeps only in-frame clones and is missing some. The profile covers around 35,000 clones, with 35% to 40% appearing a single time and around 16% taken by the ten largest. As to this clone: The antigen is undetermined.

The genes are TRBV9 and TRBJ1-2; a weak D match, TRBD1 (6 bases). The sample was tumor tissue, taken after nivolumab (anti-PD-1) treatment. The source of this sequence is a person between 40 and 80 years old with oral cavity squamous cell carcinoma. The CDR3: CASSADRTDNYGYTF. The CDR3 DNA is TGTGCCAGCAGCGCCGACAGGACTGATAACTATGGCTACACCTTC.